This T cell receptor beta chain stems from a study of cytomegalovirus exposure and HLA in healthy donors (dated by TCRdb to about 2017). Broadly, across the study: An earlier analysis of approximately 640 of the donors reported 250 to 300 Gb of sequence data and around 120 million unique TCR beta sequences from some 180 million T cells. A later genetic analysis used genome-wide SNP genotypes for about 55% of the 666 donors, treating that subset as a discovery cohort. The study aimed to test whether cataloging public T cell receptors could reveal signatures of past pathogen exposure. Roughly 320 gigabases of sequencing data and around 80 million unique TCR sequences made up an early release that covered several hundred HLA-typed donors. Every repertoire in the discovery cohort had been generated on one and the same sequencing platform. The number of typed donors differed by locus: roughly 629-640 for A, B, C, DRB1 and DQB1; 500 to 550 for DQA1; around 580 for DPA1; and some 470 for DPB1. The later analysis used no new phenotypic data to find candidate immune exposures, relying instead on TCR beta sequences and their occurrence across donors. Among the roughly 410 genotyped donors, around 81% belonged to the genetic ancestry cluster associated with self-reported Caucasian donors. Alongside the repertoire data, information on donor age, sex, ethnicity and CMV serostatus was compiled. A separate validation cohort of approximately 130 different subjects was used in addition to the approximately 670-subject first cohort. Among 300 to 500 genotyped donors of the cohort, an average of approximately 220,000 unique TCR beta nucleotide sequences was sequenced per donor, of which 15% to 20% were non-productive. Using immunosequencing, the study profiled T cell repertoires from about 620 subjects and related those repertoires to cytomegalovirus serostatus. HLA typing covered class I and class II loci at four-digit resolution. To predict cytomegalovirus infection status, the study combined high-throughput TCR immunosequencing, statistical association of individual TCRs with disease status, and machine learning. In a later analysis, previously published TCR beta repertoires from 500 to 750 donors were re-analyzed and high-resolution HLA genotyping was added so that TCR occurrence patterns could be studied. To decide whether each TCR beta V gene segment behaved as functional or pseudogenic, an earlier analysis of fewer than 750 of the donors relied on high-throughput TCR beta sequencing. Roughly 5 DR-DQ haplotypes were handled as single units for association and clustering, since linkage in the cohort was strong.

Remarks on this clone: Its binding antigen is unknown. Base qualities are not provided; no much larger clone lies one nucleotide away.

The method was the immunoSEQ multiplex PCR assay. For the multiplex PCR, a mixture combining 60 forward primers for TCR Vbeta segments and 13 reverse primers for TCR Jbeta segments was used. Amplification of the CDR3 region of rearranged TCR beta genes was performed with a multiplex PCR assay on genomic DNA. The amplified TCR beta libraries were sequenced on the Illumina HiSeq System as 87-base-pair reads. The paper's data handling went like this. A later analysis counted about 76 million unique TCR beta chains across the 670 or so repertoires, and 10 million to 12 million of these chains were shared by at least two donors. Raw reads were error-corrected and collapsed into unique sequences with a nearest-neighbor algorithm that merged closely related sequences to remove PCR and sequencing errors. V, D and J gene segments were assigned by aligning CDR3 sequences to IMGT reference sequences. For a sequence to be retained, at least a six-nucleotide match to both a V gene segment and a J gene segment was required. Rearrangements were called productive when the CDR3 lacked stop codons and stayed in frame with V and J; all others were non-productive. Following IMGT convention, CDR3 was defined as the stretch from the second conserved V-encoded cysteine to the conserved J-encoded phenylalanine. The earlier analysis of about 530 of the donors excluded any sequence lacking an unambiguous match to a single V gene segment. In an earlier analysis of 587 of the donors, V segments were called functional above 56.7% productive rearrangements and were called segregating when the between-donor standard deviation exceeded 5%. A statistical classification framework was built for diagnosing cytomegalovirus status from the catalog of TCR beta chain sequences. In a later analysis, TCR nucleotide sequences were compared against IMGT/GENE-DB human TR gene sequences so that V and J genes could be assigned. Using the TCRdist pipeline, a later analysis assigned CDR3 sequences along with most-parsimonious VDJ recombination scenarios. In a later analysis, each TCR beta chain was defined by its CDR3 amino acid sequence together with its V-gene family, and reads lacking a unique V-gene family were excluded. A later analysis removed 592 highly shared, low-generation-probability nucleotide sequences to deal with suspected cross-contamination and a sequencing artifact. In a later analysis, a clonal expansion index for each public chain was calculated from normalized within-repertoire ranks of inferred template counts. In a later analysis, generation probabilities were computed with a VDJ recombination model fitted to out-of-frame rearrangements, and the resulting probabilities were checked against IGoR. In a later analysis, hypergeometric tests were used to score TCR-TCR, TCR-HLA and TCR-CMV co-occurrence, with a repertoire-size bias correction applied to TCR pairs. In a later analysis, false discovery rates were estimated by permuting HLA or CMV assignments 20 times. In a later analysis, co-occurring TCRs were grouped using DBSCAN, and TCRdist sequence similarity was added for clustering within HLA-allele-positive subsets. Repertoires with fewer than 30,000 or more than 120,000 public chains were left out of co-occurrence clustering, as were about five repertoires with anomalous nucleotide sharing. TCRdb limited this immuneACCESS table to in-frame rearrangements with V and J called. A share of clones is missing; checked studies link under half to unresolved V genes, and the rest is unexplained. D and trimming were read from the DNA, whereas the V and J calls and clone size are those reported in that table. The sample table records some 170,000 clones; about three quarters of these occur just once. Over 2.5% of the sample lies in the top ten.

The cohort consisted of 600 to 700 healthy bone marrow donors. At the time of sampling, all cohort members were nominally healthy, though unrecorded immune exposures were likely present. The donor was CMV seronegative and was included in the group of a few hundred seronegative cohort members. A peripheral blood sample was collected from each donor, and TCR beta sequencing was performed on peripheral blood mononuclear cells. The Qiagen DNeasy Blood Extraction Kit was used to extract genomic DNA from the blood cell samples. What the research found in general, with its limitations: Linkage disequilibrium might explain the correlated functional status among segregating V segments, but an unknown experimental factor could not be ruled out. The study listed 150 to 200 TCR beta chains as associated with cytomegalovirus. In a later analysis, HLA-associated TCR beta chains were found to be more clonally expanded and to have lower generation probabilities than equally common non-associated chains. Because HLA typing was unavailable for some donors at each locus, only the typed subset was used in association tests. According to a later genetic analysis, donors in an Asian-associated ancestry cluster had fewer N-insertions in productive TCRs than the roughly 670-donor mean. Most TCR sequences were seen in very few donors, while some public TCRs were found in many individuals. A later genetic analysis associated a missense DCLRE1C variant with V-gene and J-gene trimming of TCR beta chains, and an independent cohort replicated the association. A cluster of highly shared sequence variants was judged likely to be a technical artifact of the sequencing pipeline. In a later analysis, TCR association rates were found to vary across HLA loci, with the most associated TCRs seen for DRB1 alleles and the fewest for HLA-C alleles. Presence/absence analyses assumed roughly uniform sequencing depth across donors, an assumption that may not hold. According to a later analysis, parvovirus B19, influenza, CMV and Epstein-Barr virus appeared linked to several top co-occurrence clusters. Some IMGT-functional V segments, including TRBV6-2 and TRBV6-3, could not be told apart with the 87-base-pair reads, so those segments were excluded. According to the authors, the approach could potentially be generalized to other disease states and immunological phenotypes. The classifier was reported to diagnose cytomegalovirus status with high specificity and sensitivity in both the original cohort and the validation cohort. In this cohort, only TCR beta chains were sequenced, and detectable features were limited by the absence of alpha or paired-chain data. In an earlier analysis of several hundred of the donors, most TCR beta V segments were observed in productive rearrangements about 87% or about 30% of the time, broadly matching IMGT annotations. A further reported finding was that TCR beta sequences accurately predicted the HLA-A and HLA-B alleles for most subjects in the first cohort. Strong co-occurrence of HLA alleles, especially DR and DQ, made assigning TCR associations to individual alleles difficult. Most CMV-associated TCR beta chains appeared to be HLA-restricted in a later analysis, and the HLA associations seemed to be driven largely by CMV exposure. Because counts were too low, around 18 rarely observed V segments, including chromosome 9 orphons, were left out of the earlier analysis of 587 of the donors. Immune exposure information for the cohort was limited to CMV serostatus. In vitro tests confirmed that a few of the cytomegalovirus-associated TCR beta chains recognize cytomegalovirus antigens. In a later analysis, 15,000 to 20,000 TCR beta sequences were associated with specific HLA alleles at a false discovery rate of 0.05.

Reading from cysteine to phenylalanine, the CDR3 counts 15 amino acids. CDR3 DNA only is kept here, 45 bases in frame from base 1. The germline V gene encodes CDR1 MNHEY and CDR2 SMNVEV (reference sequence). V and J lose 4 bases and 4 bases, and a span of 14 bases separates them. The V gene is TRBV27 and the J gene is TRBJ1-5, with TRBD1 as a weak D call on 5 bases. The sample was PBMCs. The sequence came from a woman aged 25 to 45 in good health and CMV-seronegative. The sequenced DNA is TGTGCCAGCAGTTCCATCGACAGACCTAATCAGCCCCAGCATTTT. Translated, it gives CASSSIDRPNQPQHF.